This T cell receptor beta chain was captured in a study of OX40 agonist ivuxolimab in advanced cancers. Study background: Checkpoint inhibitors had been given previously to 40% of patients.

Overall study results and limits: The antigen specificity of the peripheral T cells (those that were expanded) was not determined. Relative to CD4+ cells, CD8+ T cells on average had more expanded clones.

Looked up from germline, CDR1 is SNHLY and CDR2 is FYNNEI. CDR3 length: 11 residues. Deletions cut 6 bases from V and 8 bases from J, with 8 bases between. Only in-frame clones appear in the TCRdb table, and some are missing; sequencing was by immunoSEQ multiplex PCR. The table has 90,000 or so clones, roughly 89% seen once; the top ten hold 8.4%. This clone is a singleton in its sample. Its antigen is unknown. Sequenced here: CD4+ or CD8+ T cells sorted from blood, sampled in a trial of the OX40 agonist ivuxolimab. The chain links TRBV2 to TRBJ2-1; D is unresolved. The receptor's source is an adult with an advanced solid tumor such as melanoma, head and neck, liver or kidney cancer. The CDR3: CASRRTDEQFF. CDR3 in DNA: TGTGCCAGCAGACGAACAGATGAGCAGTTCTTC.